This TCR beta chain was recorded in a study of blood T cell repertoires in COVID-19. Study as a whole: Spain, Italy and the United States supplied samples that represented acute and convalescent COVID-19.

This CDR3 spans 14 amino acids. V lost 8 bases, J lost 0 bases, and 14 bases lay in between. Germline CDR1 and CDR2: LGHNA and YSLEER. Symptom resolution, clearance, or two negative PCRs marked donors in Cohort 3 as recovered. In the original analysis: It was from reference gene primer amplification that nucleated cell counts were estimated. Sequenced by immunoSEQ multiplex PCR; TCRdb stores in-frame clones only, minus some. Clone size and the V and J calls come from that table; the DNA yielded D and trimming. Of hundreds of thousands of clones in the sample, more than 85% were seen once. Material: PBMCs or T cells enriched from blood (not recorded which). The chain carries TRBV4-3 and TRBJ2-7; weak D call: TRBD1 (6 bases). This clonotype originated in a man in his forties who had recovered from COVID-19. The DNA of the CDR3 is TGCGCCAGCCGAAAGGACAGCGTCTCCTACGAGCAGTACTTC. This encodes CASRKDSVSYEQYF.